The 12 T cell receptor beta chains in this list originate from one sample, sequenced in a study of CD8+CD57+ T cells in acquired aplastic anemia. CDR3 and TCR beta VDJ profiling relied on genomic DNA as the template. TCRdb re-analysed the reads in MiXCR, keeping a single row per CDR3 protein. The data hold roughly 170,000 distinct CDR3 sequences, with less than 50% observed a single time. Patients chosen for sequencing had shown CD8+CD57+ cell expansion by flow cytometry. Input material: sorted CD4+, CD8+, or CD8+CD57+ T cells (not recorded which) from PBMCs. The source is a human donor with aplastic anemia.

CDR3 in amino acids: CASSLVMWDTYGYTF. DNA of the CDR3: TGTGCCAGCAGCTTAGTTATGTGGGACACCTATGGCTACACCTTC. The rearrangement links TRBV7-2 to TRBJ1-2; D is perhaps TRBD1 (6 bases). Germline CDR1 SGHTA, CDR2 FQGNSA. V was clipped by 1 base and J by 4 bases, with 13 bases between them. The CDR3 has 15 residues.

This clonotype was detected a few times. This rearrangement joins TRBV30 to TRBJ2-5, with TRBD2 matching 8 bases. CDR1 is GTSNPN and CDR2 is SVGIG in the germline V gene (reference sequence). With V trimmed by 5 bases and J by 2 bases, 7 bases remained unmatched. The CDR3 is 14 residues long. The CDR3 reads CAWLAAGAQETQYF. CDR3 sequence (DNA): TGTGCCTGGCTTGCAGCGGGGGCACAAGAGACCCAGTACTTC.

V and J are TRBV19 and TRBJ2-3; D ambiguous. Germline V CDR1 and CDR2: LNHDA, SQIVND (reference sequence). The CDR3 has 13 residues. Trimming stripped 1 base from V and 2 bases from J, with 4 bases between. The CDR3 reads CASSIGITDTQYF. CDR3 bases: TGTGCCAGTAGTATAGGGATCACAGATACGCAGTATTTT.

Many counts were recorded for this clonotype. This chain joins TRBV20-1 and TRBJ1-2, with TRBD1 as a possible D gene (5 bases). Germline CDR1 DFQATT, CDR2 SNEGSKA (reference sequence). This CDR3 spans 11 amino acids. V was trimmed by 4 bases and J by 6 bases, leaving 9 bases between them. The CDR3 DNA sequence: TGCAGTGCTAAAAAGGGGCATGGCTACACCTTC. Its translation is CSAKKGHGYTF.

This clonotype was counted between two and nine times. The V gene is TRBV10-3, the J gene TRBJ1-6, with D maybe TRBD1 (5 bases). Germline V gene lookup returns CDR1 ENHRY and CDR2 SYGVKD. Trimming took off 10 bases at V and 9 bases at J, with 19 bases between the two ends. The CDR3 runs 14 residues. In nucleotides, the CDR3 is TGTGCCACGGGGGAAACAACCTCTCCTTCACCCCTCCACTTT. Protein sequence: CATGETTSPSPLHF.

This sequence joins TRBV9 and TRBJ2-1; D gene ambiguous. V lost 0 bases, J lost 1 base, and 11 bases lay in between. The CDR3 contains 16 residues. CDR1 is SGDLS, CDR2 YYNGEE, per germline. CDR3 protein: CASSVAGSRSYNEQFF. Here the CDR3 DNA reads TGTGCCAGCAGCGTAGCGGGTTCGCGTTCCTACAATGAGCAGTTCTTC.

This clonotype was seen repeatedly, ten times or more. The J gene is TRBJ2-2, the V gene TRBV9, with 7 bases that match TRBD2. The germline gives CDR1 SGDLS, CDR2 YYNGEE. The J segment lost 3 bases and the V segment lost 3 bases, leaving 17 bases of the junction unmatched. The CDR3 has 19 amino acids. This CDR3 is CASSAWGGELGRDTGELFF. In DNA form, the CDR3 reads TGTGCCAGCAGCGCCTGGGGGGGGGAGCTCGGAAGAGACACCGGGGAGCTGTTTTTT.

CDR3 residues: CASSTAGGSGQETQYF. The CDR3 nucleotides are TGTGCCAGTAGTACCGCAGGGGGAAGCGGGCAAGAGACCCAGTACTTC. The chain combines TRBV19 with TRBJ2-5; possibly TRBD1 for D (7 bases). Trimming removed 4 bases from V and 2 bases from J, with 17 bases in between. CDR1 and CDR2 from the germline V gene are LNHDA and SQIVND (reference sequence). The CDR3 sequence is 16 residues long.

This clonotype appeared a few times. V gene TRBV2 combines with J gene TRBJ2-3, with TRBD1 matching over 7 bases. V shed 4 bases and J 2 bases; nucleotides not matched to a gene: 3. This CDR3 is 14 amino acids long. The germline CDR1 and CDR2 sequences are SNHLY and FYNNEI. CDR3 residues: CASSGQGPTDTQYF. The CDR3, as DNA: TGTGCCAGCAGTGGACAGGGTCCCACAGATACGCAGTATTTT. The variable domain in full, with the rest retrieved from reference TRBV2 and TRBJ2-3, is EPEVTQTPSHQVTQMGQEVILRCVPISNHLYFYWYRQILGQKVEFLVSFYNNEISEKSEIFDDQFSVERPDGSNFTLKIRSTKLEDSAMYFCASSGQGPTDTQYFGPGTRLTVL.

This clonotype has at least ten counts. The chain combines TRBV12-3 or TRBV12-4 with TRBJ2-5, with a possible D match to TRBD2 (7 bases). The CDR3 has 13 amino acids. The ends were cut back, 3 bases at V and 5 bases at J, with 10 bases in the middle. CDR3: CASSFRGGETQYF. CDR3 nucleotide sequence: TGTGCCAGCAGTTTTAGGGGGGGGGAGACCCAGTACTTC.

This clonotype was counted at least ten times. The V and J genes are TRBV6-1 and TRBJ2-3; 8 nucleotides match TRBD1. Looked up from germline, CDR1 is MNHNS and CDR2 is SASEGT. The CDR3 consists of 15 residues. V shed 6 bases and J 4 bases; nucleotides not matched to a gene: 9. Here the CDR3 reads CASSTAGQGADTQYF. DNA of the CDR3: TGTGCCAGCAGCACGGCTGGACAGGGAGCAGATACGCAGTATTTT.

V and J are TRBV29-1 and TRBJ1-2, with D uncertain. CDR1 is SQVTM and CDR2 is ANQGSEA in the germline V gene. The germline V and J ends were trimmed by 5 bases and 5 bases, with 9 bases remaining between them. The CDR3 contains 11 residues. The CDR3 reads CSVMAGYGYTF. CDR3 nucleotide sequence: TGCAGCGTTATGGCCGGATATGGCTACACCTTC.